These T cell receptor beta chains were read from a single sample in a study of T cells in Graves' hyperthyroidism and ophthalmopathy. TCRdb fed the multiplex PCR reads into MiXCR, producing one record per CDR3 protein. The sample shows roughly 720,000 distinct CDR3 sequences, roughly 17% of them seen only once. Input material: blood. All receptors come from a man in his forties or fifties with Graves' hyperthyroidism. Both conserved end residues are part of each CDR3. A D gene is named only where the DNA matches it firmly. Size is stated for part of the rows, as once, few or many counts, or as a class when the clone is expanded.

>TRBJ2-5|TRBD1|many|12|TRBV12-3/TRBV12-4
TGTGCCAGCGGGACAGGTCAAGAGACCCAGTACTTC
CASGTGQETQYF
>TRBJ2-1|TRBD1|many|15|TRBV30
TGTGCCTGGTCCATCCCGGGACAGGGTATCGATGAGCAGTTCTTC
CAWSIPGQGIDEQFF
>TRBJ1-5|-|many|14|TRBV28
TGTGCCAGCAGTTCCGGGTCCCTCAATCAGCCCCAGCATTTT
CASSSGSLNQPQHF
>TRBJ2-5|-|many|14|TRBV7-2
TGTGCCAGCAGCATCTACAGGGCCGAAGAGACCCAGTACTTC
CASSIYRAEETQYF
>TRBJ2-1|-|few|16|TRBV15
TGTGCCACCAGCTACTACGGGGCAGCCAATGACAATGAGCAGTTCTTC
CATSYYGAANDNEQFF
>TRBJ2-7|TRBD2|few|15|TRBV18
TGTGCCAGCTCCGACGTAGCGGGAGGGATCTACGAGCAGTACTTC
CASSDVAGGIYEQYF
>TRBJ2-5|-|many|12|TRBV7-9
TGTGCCAGCAGCTTTACCCACGAGGACTTCTACTTC
CASSFTHEDFYF
>TRBJ2-5|-|many|11|TRBV2
TGTGCCAGCAAAAAAGTGGAGACCCAGTACTTC
CASKKVETQYF
>TRBJ1-1|-|few|16|TRBV27
TGTGCCAGCAGTTTATCGGGCCAGGGCATGAACACTGAAGCTTTCTTT
CASSLSGQGMNTEAFF
>TRBJ2-1|TRBD2|-|15|TRBV29-1
TGCAGCGTCCCTCCCGCGGGAGGGCCGATGAATGAGCAGTTCTTC
CSVPPAGGPMNEQFF
>TRBJ2-7|TRBD2|many|16|TRBV7-2
TGTGCCAGCAGGTCGGGACTAGCGGGAGGGCCTGGTGAGCAGTACTTC
CASRSGLAGGPGEQYF
>TRBJ2-7|TRBD1|few|15|TRBV7-8
TGTGCCAGCAGCTCCTCGGGACAGGGAATCTACGAGCAGTACTTC
CASSSSGQGIYEQYF
>TRBJ2-1|-|-|16|TRBV20-1
TGCAGTGCTACTAATCCCAGCGGATTATCCTACAATGAGCAGTTCTTC
CSATNPSGLSYNEQFF